This TCR beta chain was documented in a study of OX40 agonist ivuxolimab in advanced cancers. Regarding the study in general: Ivuxolimab was a fully human IgG2 agonistic monoclonal antibody targeting the costimulatory receptor OX40 (CD134). The paper describes the monotherapy dose-escalation part (N ≈ 51 patients) of the phase I trial of ivuxolimab. Intravenous ivuxolimab was administered to patients every 2 weeks at six dose levels: 0.01, 0.1, 0.3, 1.5, 3 and 10 mg/kg. Of the approximately 50 dose-escalation patients, hepatocellular carcinoma was present in around 20, melanoma in roughly 15, renal cell carcinoma in 9 and head and neck cancer in 9. Partial responses occurred in three dose-escalation patients: two with cutaneous melanoma and one with hepatocellular carcinoma. Patients were allowed to have had prior anti-PD-1, anti-PD-L1 or anti-CTLA-4 therapy, and around 40% of the dose-escalation patients had previously received checkpoint inhibitors. In the dose-escalation cohort, 70% to 85% of patients were male, and the mean age was roughly 60 years, with a range of roughly 23 to 85. Peripheral TCRbeta sequencing aimed to test whether ivuxolimab altered TCR sequence diversity and caused clonal T-cell expansion.

The trial excluded patients who had a history of autoimmune disease or were on systemic immunosuppression. Peripheral blood for TCR sequencing was collected from all dose cohorts at baseline, on cycle 4 day 1, and on cycle 7 day 1. Samples came from an open-label, multicenter, first-in-human phase I dose-escalation trial of ivuxolimab. Adults with locally advanced or metastatic melanoma, renal cell carcinoma, hepatocellular carcinoma or head and neck squamous cell carcinoma were enrolled in the trial. Before TCR sequencing, CD4+ and CD8+ T cells were separately sorted from peripheral blood. Per the germline V gene, SGDLS is the CDR1 and YYNGEE is the CDR2. V and J are truncated by 0 bases and 0 bases respectively, leaving an intervening sequence of 12 bases. The CDR3 starts with the cysteine, ends with the phenylalanine, and has 16 residues. CDR3 DNA is the only sequence kept; it has 48 bases, read in frame from the first base.

Overall results and qualifications from the work: Low levels of normalized T-cell clonal expansion were also seen in some nonresponding patients. After ivuxolimab, expanded clones were on average more numerous among CD8+ T cells than among CD4+ T cells. Clonal expansion of both CD4+ and CD8+ blood T cells was observed from baseline to week 6 at doses 0.1 to 3.0 mg/kg. The antigen specificity of the peripheral T cells that underwent clonal expansion was not determined. Partial responders in the 0.1-3.0 mg/kg groups had among the lowest normalized peripheral clonal expansion, especially among CD8+ T cells.

Genomic DNA was extracted from sorted cells for sequencing of the TCRbeta CDR3 region. The immunoSEQ Assay was used for sequencing of TCRbeta CDR3 regions. The source is immuneACCESS, and TCRdb retained only in-frame sequences with V and J called. Part of the clones is not carried over; for the studies checked, unresolved V genes explain less than half of this, and the remainder is unexplained. The sample table shows approximately 60,000 clones, and around 87% are seen once. Together, the top ten hold approximately 0.37% of the sample. To note about this clone: The clone's antigen remains unknown. No quality values exist for individual bases; no much larger clone is one base distant.

Material: CD4+ or CD8+ T cells sorted from blood, obtained in a trial of the OX40 agonist ivuxolimab. The chain is encoded by TRBV9 joined to TRBJ1-2; the D gene assignment is ambiguous. The clonotype comes from an adult with an advanced solid tumor such as melanoma, head and neck, liver or kidney cancer. The CDR3 region has the sequence CASSVGGTTTNYGYTF. The DNA is as follows: TGTGCCAGCAGCGTAGGGGGAACAACGACTAACTATGGCTACACCTTC.